These 23 T cell receptor beta chains originate from one sample sequenced in a study of spatial heterogeneity in lung cancer. Specified time point: sample taken at primary tumor resection. Overall study findings and caveats: The study found that expanded intratumoral alpha and beta TCR counts tracked tumor mutation counts.

TCRdb re-analysed the 5' RACE reads in MiXCR, keeping a single row per CDR3 protein. Here the sample spans approximately 5,000 distinct CDR3 sequences, roughly 27% being singletons. Which antigens these TCRs recognize remains unknown. The sample here was lung tumor tissue, taken at surgery. These receptors came from a female donor with early-stage non-small cell lung cancer.

V is TRBV3-1 and J is TRBJ1-1; 7 nucleotides align to TRBD1. The CDR3 runs 14 residues. V dropped 3 bases and J dropped 1; count of bases not matched to a gene: 2. Germline lookup yields CDR1 LGHDT and CDR2 YNNKEL (reference sequence). CDR3 in amino acids: CASSHGTENTEAFF. The CDR3 DNA follows: TGTGCCAGCAGCCACGGGACAGAGAACACTGAAGCTTTCTTT.

By frequency in the sample, this clonotype is medium-sized. The chain has TRBV6-2 or TRBV6-3 and TRBJ2-1; D is uncertain. The ends were cut back, 5 bases at V and 7 bases at J, with 15 bases in the middle. The CDR3 has 14 residues. CDR1 and CDR2 from the germline V gene are MNHEY and SVGEGT. CDR3 nucleotide sequence: TGTGCCAGCAGTCCCTTTCGGAACGGGAATGAGCAGTTCTTC. Translation gives CASSPFRNGNEQFF.

The chain has TRBV6-5 and TRBJ2-1; tentatively, D is TRBD1 (5 bases). Germline CDR1 reads MNHEY; CDR2 reads SVGAGI. This CDR3 region has 17 residues. The V end lost 6 bases, the J end lost 3 bases, and 21 bases lay between the germline ends. CDR3 coding DNA: TGTGCCAGCAGCTCGGCGTTTACGACAGTGCTCTACAATGAGCAGTTCTTC. Amino acids: CASSSAFTTVLYNEQFF.

By sample share, this clonotype is medium-sized (0.01 to 0.1%). The chain employs TRBV5-4 and TRBJ1-2; TRBD1 agrees at 7 bases. The CDR3 extends over 15 amino acids. The V segment lost 4 bases and the J segment 1 base; nucleotides outside the gene matches: 7. CDR1 SGHNT and CDR2 YYREEE come from the germline V gene (reference sequence). CDR3 DNA sequence: TGTGCCAGCAGCGCCACAGGGGTTCTTAACTATGGCTACACCTTC. It translates to CASSATGVLNYGYTF.

Judged by abundance, this clonotype is medium-sized. This chain joins TRBV21-1 and TRBJ2-3; the table's D gene call, TRBD1, was not cross checked with the DNA. TRBV21-1 is described as a pseudogene. The length of the CDR3 is 16 residues. The CDR3: CASSKAGGGSTDTQYF. Written as DNA, the CDR3 is TGTGCCAGCAGCAAAGCAGGGGGCGGTAGCACAGATACGCAGTATTTT.

A remark on this clonotype: An end of the junction differs from the germline gene, which may be a read error. V is TRBV29-1 and J is TRBJ2-1; 8 positions match TRBD1. The CDR3 sequence is 10 residues long. The germline gives CDR1 SQVTM, CDR2 ANQGSEA. This chain's CDR3 is CSVDSQGAVF. CDR3 nucleotides: TGCAGCGTTGACTCCCAGGGGGCTGTCTTC.

As concerns this clonotype: One junction end does not reproduce the germline sequence, and a read error may be involved. This rearrangement joins TRBV7-7 to TRBJ2-5, with 14 bases aligning to TRBD2. CDR1 and CDR2 (germline): SSHAT, FNYEAQ (reference sequence). The CDR3 contains 16 residues. DNA for the CDR3: TGTGCTAGCAGCATCGGGACTAGCGGGAGTGAGGGGACCCAGTACTTC. This codes for CASSIGTSGSEGTQYF.

Many counts were recorded for this clonotype. The CDR3 nucleotides are TGCAGTGCCTCTGGAGGGAGAGGAAATCAGCCCCAGCATTTT. This gives the protein CSASGGRGNQPQHF. The rearrangement links TRBV20-1 to TRBJ1-5; D unclear. This CDR3 has 14 amino acids. Germline-derived CDR1 and CDR2 are DFQATT and SNEGSKA (reference sequence). Trimming cost V 6 bases and J 4 bases, with 16 bases left between them.

Within the sample, this clonotype is medium-sized (0.01 to 0.1%). The rearrangement joins TRBV21-1 to TRBJ2-7; TRBD2 reflects the table's D call only, with no check against the DNA. TRBV21-1 is a listed pseudogene. This CDR3 has 14 amino acids. The CDR3: CASSNPRGPHEQYF. The CDR3 nucleotides read TGTGCCAGCAGCAACCCTCGAGGGCCCCACGAGCAGTACTTC.

This clonotype was observed at least ten times. This chain joins TRBV7-6 and TRBJ1-4, with D hard to call. The V and J ends lost 3 bases and 6 bases respectively, with 17 bases between them. The CDR3 extends over 16 amino acids. CDR1 SGHVS and CDR2 FNYEAQ come from the germline V gene. The CDR3 region has the DNA TGTGCCAGCAGCTTGGGAAGGACGGTCGGGGATGAAAAACTGTTTTTT. Protein product: CASSLGRTVGDEKLFF.

This clonotype counts as large. V usage is TRBV6-5 and J usage is TRBJ1-2; the match to TRBD1 covers 7 bases. Losses at the gene ends were 5 bases for V and 4 bases for J; bases not matched to a gene: 7. The germline gives CDR1 MNHEY, CDR2 SVGAGI. The CDR3 has 14 amino acids. The chain's CDR3 is CASSAANRGYGYTF. The CDR3 DNA sequence: TGTGCCAGCAGTGCCGCTAACAGGGGCTATGGCTACACCTTC.

The rearrangement uses TRBV7-2 and TRBJ2-3, with D hard to call. Germline CDR1 SGHTA, CDR2 FQGNSA. V shed 5 bases and J shed 0 bases, with 15 bases lying between them. The CDR3 extends over 16 amino acids. CDR3 sequence: CASSRRGVLSTDTQYF. In nucleotides, the CDR3 is TGTGCCAGCAGCCGTCGAGGAGTACTTAGCACAGATACGCAGTATTTT.

This clonotype is deemed medium-sized (0.01 to 0.1%). The chain recombines TRBV6-2 or TRBV6-3 with TRBJ2-1, with D possibly being TRBD1 (6 bases). Trimming left V 4 bases short and J 7 bases short, with 8 bases between. Per the germline V gene, CDR1 is MNHEY and CDR2 is SVGEGT. The CDR3 extends over 12 amino acids. The CDR3 sequence is CASSLQGNEQFF. DNA for the CDR3: TGTGCCAGCAGTTTACAGGGAAATGAGCAGTTCTTC.

There are a few counts of this clonotype. The chain joins TRBV29-1 to TRBJ2-3; D is undetermined. V was pared by 1 base and J by 5 bases, with 10 bases between. The CDR3 runs 13 residues. The V gene's germline CDR1 is SQVTM and CDR2 ANQGSEA. CDR3 sequence reads: CSVEGSGGDTQYF. CDR3 sequence (DNA): TGCAGCGTTGAAGGGTCAGGCGGAGATACGCAGTATTTT.

This clonotype is judged medium-sized (0.01 to 0.1%). The rearrangement links TRBV20-1 to TRBJ1-5; 9 nucleotides align to TRBD1. The CDR3 spans 14 residues. Per the germline V gene, CDR1 is DFQATT and CDR2 is SNEGSKA (reference sequence). Germline trimming cut 5 bases from V and 7 bases from J; bases unmatched to any gene: 9. This CDR3 is CSAGRDRVEQPQHF. The CDR3 coding sequence is TGCAGTGCTGGCCGGGACAGGGTAGAGCAGCCCCAGCATTTT.

In this sample, this clonotype is medium-sized. The chain links TRBV6-2 or TRBV6-3 to TRBJ2-7, with 8 bases aligning to TRBD1. The germline V gene encodes CDR1 MNHEY and CDR2 SVGEGT. V lost 6 bases, J lost 1 base, and 5 bases stayed unmatched. CDR3 size: 14 residues. The CDR3 protein is CASRNQGASYEQYF. CDR3 DNA sequence: TGTGCCAGCAGAAACCAGGGGGCATCCTACGAGCAGTACTTC.

This clonotype is judged medium-sized. V gene TRBV5-1 combines with J gene TRBJ2-2, with D unclear. The V end lost 3 bases, the J end lost 5 bases, and 8 bases lay between the germline ends. The CDR3 extends over 13 amino acids. CDR1 is SGHRS and CDR2 is YFSETQ in the germline V gene. CDR3 protein: CASSYGDTGELFF. The CDR3, as DNA: TGCGCCAGCAGCTATGGGGATACCGGGGAGCTGTTTTTT. Full variable domain (remainder filled in from reference TRBV5-1 and TRBJ2-2): KAGVTQTPRYLIKTRGQQVTLSCSPISGHRSVSWYQQTPGQGLQFLFEYFSETQRNKGNFPGRFSGRQFSNSRSEMNVSTLELGDSALYLCASSYGDTGELFFGEGSRLTVL.

By sample share, this clonotype is medium-sized. V and J are TRBV29-1 and TRBJ1-1; 12 nucleotides align to TRBD1. V shed 6 bases, J shed 6 bases, and the junction held 5 bases outside the gene matches. This CDR3 is 13 amino acids long. Germline V gene data show CDR1 as SQVTM and CDR2 as ANQGSEA. The CDR3 spells CSVEGQGASEAFF. The CDR3 region has the DNA TGCAGCGTCGAGGGACAGGGGGCGTCTGAAGCTTTCTTT.

The chain is built from TRBV6-2 or TRBV6-3 and TRBJ2-5; TRBD2 is a possible D gene (5 bases). The CDR3 totals 15 residues. V was pared by 5 bases and J by 4 bases, with 17 bases between. The germline V gene has CDR1 MNHEY and CDR2 SVGEGT. The CDR3 DNA is TGTGCCAGCAGTGGAGGCTTGCCCATAGCAGAGACCCAGTACTTC. Translation gives CASSGGLPIAETQYF.

The chain couples TRBV12-3 or TRBV12-4 to TRBJ2-3; D uncertain. Between the trimmed V and J ends, which lost 6 bases and 0 bases, there was a span of 13 bases. The CDR3 extends over 15 amino acids. In DNA form, the CDR3 reads TGTGCCAGCAGAAGACTGTCCCCAAGCACAGATACGCAGTATTTT. This translates into CASRRLSPSTDTQYF.

Note on this clonotype: The CDR3 ends on some other residue instead of the conserved phenylalanine or tryptophan, so this is likely a read error. V is TRBV19 and J is TRBJ1-2; D gene unclear. Germline V gives CDR1 LNHDA, CDR2 SQIVND (reference sequence). This CDR3 region has 13 residues. Trimming removed 6 bases at V and 2 bases at J, with 10 bases between. The CDR3 sequence: CASSATRNYGYTL. CDR3 nucleotides: TGTGCCAGTAGCGCCACTCGCAACTATGGCTACACCTTA.

Relative to its sample, this clonotype is medium-sized. This chain joins TRBV29-1 and TRBJ2-4; TRBD2 agrees at 10 bases. The CDR3 sequence is 13 residues long. V was pared by 7 bases and J by 9 bases, with 9 bases of the junction left unmatched. Germline CDR1 and CDR2: SQVTM and ANQGSEA. The chain's CDR3 is CSATKAGGVIQYF. Written as DNA, the CDR3 is TGCAGCGCGACGAAAGCGGGGGGGGTCATTCAGTACTTC.

This clonotype qualifies as medium-sized. V is TRBV6-6 and J is TRBJ1-2; possibly TRBD1 for D (5 bases). V dropped 4 bases and J dropped 2 bases, with 11 bases sitting between them. CDR1 and CDR2 from the germline V gene are MNHNY and SVGAGI (reference sequence). This CDR3 region has 14 residues. The CDR3 DNA reads as TGTGCCAGCAGTTCCGCGACAGCCAACTATGGCTACACCTTC. Translated: CASSSATANYGYTF.